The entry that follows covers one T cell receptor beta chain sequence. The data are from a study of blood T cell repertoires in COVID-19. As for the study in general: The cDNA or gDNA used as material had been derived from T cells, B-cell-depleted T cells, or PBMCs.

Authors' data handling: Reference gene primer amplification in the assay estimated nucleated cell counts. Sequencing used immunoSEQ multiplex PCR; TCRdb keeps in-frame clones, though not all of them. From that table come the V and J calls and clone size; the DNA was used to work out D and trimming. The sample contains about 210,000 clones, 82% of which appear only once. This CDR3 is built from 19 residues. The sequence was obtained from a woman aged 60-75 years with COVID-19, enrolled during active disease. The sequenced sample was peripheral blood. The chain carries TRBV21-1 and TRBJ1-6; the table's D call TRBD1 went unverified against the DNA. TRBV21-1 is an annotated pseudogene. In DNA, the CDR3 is TGTGCCAGCAGCAAAGAAAAGGGCTGGGACAAAAAACCTAATTCACCCCTCCACTTT. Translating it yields CASSKEKGWDKKPNSPLHF.